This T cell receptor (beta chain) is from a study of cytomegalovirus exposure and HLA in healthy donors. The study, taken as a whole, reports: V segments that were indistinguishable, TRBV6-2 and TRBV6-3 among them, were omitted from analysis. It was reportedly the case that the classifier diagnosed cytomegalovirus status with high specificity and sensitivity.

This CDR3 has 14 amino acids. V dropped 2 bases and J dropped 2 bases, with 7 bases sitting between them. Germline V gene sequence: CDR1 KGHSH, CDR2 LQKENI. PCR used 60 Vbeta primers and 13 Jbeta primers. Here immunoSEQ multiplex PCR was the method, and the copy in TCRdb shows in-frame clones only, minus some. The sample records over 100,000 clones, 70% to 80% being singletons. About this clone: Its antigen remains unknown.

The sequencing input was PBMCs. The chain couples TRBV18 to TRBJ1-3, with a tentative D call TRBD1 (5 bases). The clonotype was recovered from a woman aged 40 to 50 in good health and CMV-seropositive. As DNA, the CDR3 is TGTGCCAGCTCACCATCGGGGGCTGGAAACACCATATATTTT. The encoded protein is CASSPSGAGNTIYF.